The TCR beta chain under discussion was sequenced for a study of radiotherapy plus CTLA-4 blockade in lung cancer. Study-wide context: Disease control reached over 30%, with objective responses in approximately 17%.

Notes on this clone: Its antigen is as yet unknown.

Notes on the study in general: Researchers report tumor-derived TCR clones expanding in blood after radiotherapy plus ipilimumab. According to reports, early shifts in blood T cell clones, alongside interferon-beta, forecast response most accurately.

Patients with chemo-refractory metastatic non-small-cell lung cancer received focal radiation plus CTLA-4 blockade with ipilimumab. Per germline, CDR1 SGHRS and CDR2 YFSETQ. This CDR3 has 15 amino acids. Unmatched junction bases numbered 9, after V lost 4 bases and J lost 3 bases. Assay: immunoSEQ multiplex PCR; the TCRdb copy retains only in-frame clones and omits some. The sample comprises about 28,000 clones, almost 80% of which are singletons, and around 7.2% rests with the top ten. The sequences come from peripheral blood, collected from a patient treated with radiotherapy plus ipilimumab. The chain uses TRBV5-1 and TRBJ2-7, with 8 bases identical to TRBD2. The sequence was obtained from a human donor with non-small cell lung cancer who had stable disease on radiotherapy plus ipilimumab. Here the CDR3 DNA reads TGCGCCAGCAGCCCTGGGGGTGGGACTAGCTACGAGCAGTACTTC. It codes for CASSPGGGTSYEQYF.